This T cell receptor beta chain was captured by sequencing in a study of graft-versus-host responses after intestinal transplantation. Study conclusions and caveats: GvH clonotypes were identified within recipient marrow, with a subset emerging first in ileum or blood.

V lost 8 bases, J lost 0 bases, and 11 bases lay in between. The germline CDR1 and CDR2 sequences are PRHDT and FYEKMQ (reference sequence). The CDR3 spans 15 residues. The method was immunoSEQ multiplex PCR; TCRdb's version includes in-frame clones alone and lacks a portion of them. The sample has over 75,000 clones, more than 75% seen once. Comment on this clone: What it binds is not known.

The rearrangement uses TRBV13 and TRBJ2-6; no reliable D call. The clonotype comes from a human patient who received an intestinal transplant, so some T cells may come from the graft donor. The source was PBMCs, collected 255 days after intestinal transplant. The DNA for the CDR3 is TGTGCCAGCTCGTTGGATGGCTCTGGGGCCAACGTCCTGACTTTC. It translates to CASSLDGSGANVLTF.